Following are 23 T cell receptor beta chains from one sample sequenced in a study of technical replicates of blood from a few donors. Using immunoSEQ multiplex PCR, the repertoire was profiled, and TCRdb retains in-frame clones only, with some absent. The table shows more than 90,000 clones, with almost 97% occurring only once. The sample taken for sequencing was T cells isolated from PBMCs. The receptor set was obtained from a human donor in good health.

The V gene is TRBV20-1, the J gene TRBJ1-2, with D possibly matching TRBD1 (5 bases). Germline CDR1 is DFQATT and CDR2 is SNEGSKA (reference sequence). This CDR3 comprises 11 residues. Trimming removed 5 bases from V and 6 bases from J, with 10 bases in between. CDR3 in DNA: TGCAGTGCTGCCAGGGAAGATGGCTACACCTTC. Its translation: CSAAREDGYTF.

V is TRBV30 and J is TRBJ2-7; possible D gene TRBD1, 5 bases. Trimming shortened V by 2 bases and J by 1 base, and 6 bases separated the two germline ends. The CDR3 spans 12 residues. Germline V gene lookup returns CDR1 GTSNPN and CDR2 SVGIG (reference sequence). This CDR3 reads CAWSRTSYEQYF. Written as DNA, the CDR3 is TGTGCCTGGAGTAGGACATCCTACGAGCAGTACTTC.

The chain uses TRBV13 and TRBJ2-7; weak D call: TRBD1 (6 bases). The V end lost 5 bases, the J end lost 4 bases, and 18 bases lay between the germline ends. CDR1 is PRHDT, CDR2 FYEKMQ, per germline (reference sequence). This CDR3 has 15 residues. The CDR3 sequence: CASSIATGSGYEQYF. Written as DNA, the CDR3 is TGTGCCAGCAGCATAGCAACAGGGAGTGGGTACGAGCAGTACTTC.

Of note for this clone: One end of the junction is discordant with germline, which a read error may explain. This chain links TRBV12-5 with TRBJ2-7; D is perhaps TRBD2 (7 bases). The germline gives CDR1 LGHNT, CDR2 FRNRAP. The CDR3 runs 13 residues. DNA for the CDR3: TGTGCTAGCGGTTTGACGGGGGGCAGAGAGCAGTACTTC. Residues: CASGLTGGREQYF. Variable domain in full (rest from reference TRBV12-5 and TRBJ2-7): DARVTQTPRHKVTEMGQEVTMRCQPILGHNTVFWYRQTMMQGLELLAYFRNRAPLDDSGMPKDRFSAEMPDATLATLKIQPSEPRDSAVYFCASGLTGGREQYFGPGTRLTVT.

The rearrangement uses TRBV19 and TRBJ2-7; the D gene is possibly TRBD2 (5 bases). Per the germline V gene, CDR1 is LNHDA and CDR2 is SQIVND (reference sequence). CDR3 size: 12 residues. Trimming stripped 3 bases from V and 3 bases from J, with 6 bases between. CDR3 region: CASSIAGYEQYF. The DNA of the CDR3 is TGTGCCAGTAGTATCGCGGGCTACGAGCAGTACTTC.

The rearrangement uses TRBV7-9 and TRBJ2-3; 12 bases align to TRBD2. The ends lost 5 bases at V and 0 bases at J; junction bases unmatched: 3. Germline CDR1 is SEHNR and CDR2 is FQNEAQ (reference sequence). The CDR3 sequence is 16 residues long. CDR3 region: CASSPGTSGSTDTQYF. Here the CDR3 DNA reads TGTGCCAGCAGCCCTGGGACTAGCGGGAGCACAGATACGCAGTATTTT.

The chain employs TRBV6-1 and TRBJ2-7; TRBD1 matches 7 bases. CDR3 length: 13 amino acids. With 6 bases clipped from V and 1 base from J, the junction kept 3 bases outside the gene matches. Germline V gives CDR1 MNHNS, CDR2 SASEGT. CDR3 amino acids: CASSGTASYEQYF. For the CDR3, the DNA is TGTGCCAGCAGCGGGACAGCTTCCTACGAGCAGTACTTC.

The CDR3 sequence is CASSLWRAGSGVDTQYF. The CDR3, as DNA: TGTGCCAGCAGCTTATGGCGGGCCGGTTCAGGGGTAGATACGCAGTATTTT. The rearrangement joins TRBV13 to TRBJ2-3; a weak D match, TRBD1 (6 bases). This CDR3 has 17 residues. V lost 2 bases and J 5 bases, leaving 20 bases between the germline ends. The germline V gene has CDR1 PRHDT and CDR2 FYEKMQ (reference sequence).

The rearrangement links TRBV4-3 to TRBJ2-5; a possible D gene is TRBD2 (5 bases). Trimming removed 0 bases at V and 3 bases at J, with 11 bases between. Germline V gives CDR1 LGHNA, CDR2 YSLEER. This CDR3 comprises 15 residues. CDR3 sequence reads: CASSQDYGLKETQYF. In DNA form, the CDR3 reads TGCGCCAGCAGCCAAGACTATGGACTTAAAGAGACCCAGTACTTC.

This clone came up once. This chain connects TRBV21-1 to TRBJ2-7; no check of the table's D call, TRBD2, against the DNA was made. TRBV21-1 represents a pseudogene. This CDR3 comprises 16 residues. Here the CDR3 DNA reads TGTGCTCTTCACAATCGGGGGGAGGGCCCCTCCTACGAGCAGTACTTC. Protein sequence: CALHNRGEGPSYEQYF.

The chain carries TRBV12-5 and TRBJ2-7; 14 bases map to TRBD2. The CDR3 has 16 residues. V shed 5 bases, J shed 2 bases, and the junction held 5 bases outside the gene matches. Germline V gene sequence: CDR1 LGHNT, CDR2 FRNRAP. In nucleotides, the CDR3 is TGTGCTAGTGGTCTCGGGACTAGCGGGAGACCCTACGAGCAGTACTTC. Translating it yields CASGLGTSGRPYEQYF.

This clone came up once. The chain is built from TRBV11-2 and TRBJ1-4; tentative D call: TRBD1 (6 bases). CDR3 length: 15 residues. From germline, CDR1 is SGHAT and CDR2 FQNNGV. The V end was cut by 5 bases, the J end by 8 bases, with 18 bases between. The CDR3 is CASSPITGYGEKLFF. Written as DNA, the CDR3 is TGTGCCAGCAGCCCGATAACAGGGTACGGAGAAAAACTGTTTTTT.

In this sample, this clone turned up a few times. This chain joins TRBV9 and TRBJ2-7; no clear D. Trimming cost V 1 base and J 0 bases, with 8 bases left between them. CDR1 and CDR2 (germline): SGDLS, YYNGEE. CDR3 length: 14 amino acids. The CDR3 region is CASSVQHSSYEQYF. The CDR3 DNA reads TGTGCCAGCAGCGTACAACACAGCTCCTACGAGCAGTACTTC.

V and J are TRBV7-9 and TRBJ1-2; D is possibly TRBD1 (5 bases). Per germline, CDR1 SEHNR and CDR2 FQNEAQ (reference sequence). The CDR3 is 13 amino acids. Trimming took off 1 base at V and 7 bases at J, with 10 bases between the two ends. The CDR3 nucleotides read TGTGCCAGCAGCTTAGAGGGGTACGGTGGCTACACCTTC. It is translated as CASSLEGYGGYTF.

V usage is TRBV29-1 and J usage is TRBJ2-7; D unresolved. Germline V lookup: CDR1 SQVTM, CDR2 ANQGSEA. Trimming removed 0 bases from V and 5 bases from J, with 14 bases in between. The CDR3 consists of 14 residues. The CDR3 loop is CSVEDHTVPDEQYF. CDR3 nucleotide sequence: TGCAGCGTTGAAGATCACACAGTTCCTGACGAGCAGTACTTC.

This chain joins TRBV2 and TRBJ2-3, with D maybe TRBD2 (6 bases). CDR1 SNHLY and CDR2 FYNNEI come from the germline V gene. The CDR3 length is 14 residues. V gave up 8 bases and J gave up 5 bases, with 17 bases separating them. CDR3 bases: TGTGCCAGCGTTATGGTTTTGGGAGGAGATACGCAGTATTTT. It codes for CASVMVLGGDTQYF.

CDR3 bases: TGTGCCAGCAGCCCCTGGGACATTAAAGGCTACACCTTC. It specifies CASSPWDIKGYTF. V is TRBV7-9 and J is TRBJ1-2; D perhaps matches TRBD1 (6 bases). Trimming pared 5 bases from V and 8 bases from J, leaving 15 bases between. CDR3 length: 13 amino acids. Per the germline V gene, CDR1 is SEHNR and CDR2 is FQNEAQ (reference sequence).

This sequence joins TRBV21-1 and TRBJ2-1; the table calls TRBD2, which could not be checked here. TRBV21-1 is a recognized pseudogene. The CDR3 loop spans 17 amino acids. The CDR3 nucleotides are TGTGCCAGCAGCAACCGAGGGTATCCCTTTTGGTACAATGAGCAGTTCTTC. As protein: CASSNRGYPFWYNEQFF.

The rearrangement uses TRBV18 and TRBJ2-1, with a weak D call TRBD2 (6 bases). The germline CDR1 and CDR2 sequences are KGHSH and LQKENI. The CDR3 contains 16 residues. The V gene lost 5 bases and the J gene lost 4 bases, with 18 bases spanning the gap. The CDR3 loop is CASSYPGTQPYNEQFF. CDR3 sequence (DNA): TGTGCCAGCTCATATCCCGGGACTCAACCATACAATGAGCAGTTCTTC.

CDR3 protein: CSAGTGSNIQYF. CDR3 nucleotide sequence: TGCAGCGCCGGTACAGGGAGTAACATTCAGTACTTC. This chain joins TRBV29-1 and TRBJ2-4; D might be TRBD1 (6 bases). The CDR3 contains 12 residues. The germline V and J ends were trimmed by 7 bases and 7 bases, with 14 bases remaining between them. Germline V gene lookup returns CDR1 SQVTM and CDR2 ANQGSEA.

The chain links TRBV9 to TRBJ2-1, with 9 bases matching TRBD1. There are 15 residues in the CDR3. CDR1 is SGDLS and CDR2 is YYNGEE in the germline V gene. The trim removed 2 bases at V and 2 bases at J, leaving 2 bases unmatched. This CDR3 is CASSVGDRAYNEQFF. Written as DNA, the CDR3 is TGTGCCAGCAGCGTGGGGGACAGGGCCTACAATGAGCAGTTCTTC.

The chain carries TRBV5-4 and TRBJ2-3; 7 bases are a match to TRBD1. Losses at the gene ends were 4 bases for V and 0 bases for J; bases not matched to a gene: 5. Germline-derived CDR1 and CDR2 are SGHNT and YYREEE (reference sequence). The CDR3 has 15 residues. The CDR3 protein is CASSGGQPSTDTQYF. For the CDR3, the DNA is TGTGCCAGCAGCGGGGGACAGCCGAGCACAGATACGCAGTATTTT.

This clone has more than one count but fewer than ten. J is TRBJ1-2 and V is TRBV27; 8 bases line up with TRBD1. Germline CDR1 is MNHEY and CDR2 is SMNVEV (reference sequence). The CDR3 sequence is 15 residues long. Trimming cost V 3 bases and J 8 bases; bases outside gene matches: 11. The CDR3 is CASSLVGQVGRGYTF. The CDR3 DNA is TGTGCCAGCAGTTTGGTGGGACAGGTTGGACGAGGCTACACCTTC.